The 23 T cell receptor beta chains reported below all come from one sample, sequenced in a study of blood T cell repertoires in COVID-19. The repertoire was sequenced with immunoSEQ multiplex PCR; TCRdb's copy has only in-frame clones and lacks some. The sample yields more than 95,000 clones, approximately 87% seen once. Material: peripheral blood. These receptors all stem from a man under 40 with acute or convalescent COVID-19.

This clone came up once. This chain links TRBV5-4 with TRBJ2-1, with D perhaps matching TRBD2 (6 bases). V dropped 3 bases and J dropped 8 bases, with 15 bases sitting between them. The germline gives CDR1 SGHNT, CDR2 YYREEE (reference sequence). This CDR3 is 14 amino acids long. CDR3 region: CASSSPETRDEQFF. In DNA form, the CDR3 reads TGTGCCAGCAGCTCTCCCGAGACTAGAGATGAGCAGTTCTTC.

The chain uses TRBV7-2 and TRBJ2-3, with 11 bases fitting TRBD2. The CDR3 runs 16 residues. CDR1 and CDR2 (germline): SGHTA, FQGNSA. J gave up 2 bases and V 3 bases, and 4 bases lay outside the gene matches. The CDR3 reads CASSLTSGAPTDTQYF. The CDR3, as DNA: TGTGCCAGCAGCTTGACTAGCGGGGCCCCCACAGATACGCAGTATTTT.

The CDR3, as DNA: TGTGCCAGCAGCTTGGGGGGGATAAGCGGGAAGGAGGGCAATGAGCAGTTCTTC. Its translation: CASSLGGISGKEGNEQFF. The chain recombines TRBV7-9 with TRBJ2-1; 7 bases agree with TRBD2. The CDR3 extends over 18 amino acids. Germline V lookup: CDR1 SEHNR, CDR2 FQNEAQ (reference sequence). V lost 3 bases to trimming and J lost 6 bases; unmatched junction nucleotides: 17.

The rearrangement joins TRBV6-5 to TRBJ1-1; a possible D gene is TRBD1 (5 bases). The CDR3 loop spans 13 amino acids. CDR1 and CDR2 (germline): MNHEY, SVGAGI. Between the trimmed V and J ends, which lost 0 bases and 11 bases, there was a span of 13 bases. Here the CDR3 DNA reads TGTGCCAGCAGTTACTCGTCTATCGGGGGGGCTTTCTTT. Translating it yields CASSYSSIGGAFF.

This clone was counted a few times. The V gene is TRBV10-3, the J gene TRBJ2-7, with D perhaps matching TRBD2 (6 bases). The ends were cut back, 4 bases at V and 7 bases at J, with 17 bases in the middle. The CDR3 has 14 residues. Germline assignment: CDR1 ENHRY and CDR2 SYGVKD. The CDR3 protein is CAISASTTSKEQYF. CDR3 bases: TGTGCCATCAGTGCATCGACGACTAGTAAAGAGCAGTACTTC.

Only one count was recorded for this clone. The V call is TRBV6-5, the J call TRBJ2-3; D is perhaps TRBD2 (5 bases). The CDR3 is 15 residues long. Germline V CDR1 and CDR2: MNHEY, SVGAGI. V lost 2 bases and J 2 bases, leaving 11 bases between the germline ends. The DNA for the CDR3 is TGTGCCAGCAGTTACGTGGGAGTAGACACAGATACGCAGTATTTT. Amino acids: CASSYVGVDTDTQYF.

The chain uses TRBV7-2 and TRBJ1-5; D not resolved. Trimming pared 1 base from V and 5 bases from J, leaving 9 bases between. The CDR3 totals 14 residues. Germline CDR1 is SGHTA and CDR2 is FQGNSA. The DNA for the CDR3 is TGTGCCAGCAGCTTAGATCCCACAGATCAGCCCCAGCATTTT. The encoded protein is CASSLDPTDQPQHF.

CDR3 amino acids: CASSPKGGGPGETQYF. In nucleotides, the CDR3 is TGTGCCAGCTCACCCAAAGGGGGGGGACCTGGAGAGACCCAGTACTTC. The V call is TRBV18, the J call TRBJ2-5; D is possibly TRBD2 (7 bases). Germline CDR1 reads KGHSH; CDR2 reads LQKENI. This CDR3 has 16 residues. V lost 3 bases and J 4 bases, leaving 18 bases between the germline ends.

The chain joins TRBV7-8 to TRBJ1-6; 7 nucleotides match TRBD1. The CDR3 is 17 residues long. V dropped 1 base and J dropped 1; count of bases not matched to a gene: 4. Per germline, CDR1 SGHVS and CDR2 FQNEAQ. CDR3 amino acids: CASSLEQGRSYNSPLHF. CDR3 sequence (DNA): TGTGCCAGCAGCTTAGAACAGGGGAGGTCCTATAATTCACCCCTCCACTTT.

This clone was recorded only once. CDR3 nucleotides: TGCGCCAGCAGTCAATCGAACATCCCCAACGAGCAGTACTTC. This gives the protein CASSQSNIPNEQYF. V and J are TRBV23-1 and TRBJ2-7, with D uncertain. TRBV23-1 qualifies as an ORF whose function is uncertain. With 0 bases removed from V and 5 bases from J, the gap between germline ends came to 11 bases. This CDR3 is 14 amino acids long.

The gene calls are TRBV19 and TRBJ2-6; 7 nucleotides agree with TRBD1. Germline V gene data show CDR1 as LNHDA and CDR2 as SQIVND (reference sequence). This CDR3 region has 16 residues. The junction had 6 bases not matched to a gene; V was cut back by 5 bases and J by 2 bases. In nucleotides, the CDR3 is TGTGCCAGTAGTCAAAACGACAGGGCTGGGGCCAACGTCCTGACTTTC. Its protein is CASSQNDRAGANVLTF.

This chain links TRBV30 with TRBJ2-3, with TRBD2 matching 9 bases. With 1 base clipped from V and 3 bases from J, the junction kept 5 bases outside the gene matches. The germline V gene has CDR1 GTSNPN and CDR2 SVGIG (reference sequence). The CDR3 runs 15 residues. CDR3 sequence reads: CAWSDPSGITDTQYF. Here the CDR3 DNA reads TGTGCCTGGAGTGATCCTAGCGGGATTACAGATACGCAGTATTTT.

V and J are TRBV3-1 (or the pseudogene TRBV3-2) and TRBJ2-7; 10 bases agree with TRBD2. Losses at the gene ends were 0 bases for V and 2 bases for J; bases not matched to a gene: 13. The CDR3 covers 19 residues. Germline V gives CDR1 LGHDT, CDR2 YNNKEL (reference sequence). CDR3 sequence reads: CASSQETPPQRGGAYEQYF. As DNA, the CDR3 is TGTGCCAGCAGCCAAGAAACTCCTCCTCAGCGGGGGGGGGCCTACGAGCAGTACTTC.

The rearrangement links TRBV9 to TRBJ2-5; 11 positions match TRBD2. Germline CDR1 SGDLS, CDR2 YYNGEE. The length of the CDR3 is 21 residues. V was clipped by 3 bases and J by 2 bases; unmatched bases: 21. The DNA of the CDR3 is TGTGCCAGCAGCGCCCACCCGACAGGAGCCGGGACTAGCGGACTACAAGAGACCCAGTACTTC. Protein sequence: CASSAHPTGAGTSGLQETQYF. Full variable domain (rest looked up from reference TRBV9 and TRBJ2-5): DSGVTQTPKHLITATGQRVTLRCSPRSGDLSVYWYQQSLDQGLQFLIQYYNGEERAKGNILERFSAQQFPDLHSELNLSSLELGDSALYFCASSAHPTGAGTSGLQETQYFGPGTRLLVL.

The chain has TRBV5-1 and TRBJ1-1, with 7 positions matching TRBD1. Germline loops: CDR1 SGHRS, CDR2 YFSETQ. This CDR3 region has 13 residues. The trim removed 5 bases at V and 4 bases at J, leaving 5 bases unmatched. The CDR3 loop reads CASRQGSSTEAFF. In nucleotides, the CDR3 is TGCGCCAGCAGACAGGGGAGTAGCACTGAAGCTTTCTTT.

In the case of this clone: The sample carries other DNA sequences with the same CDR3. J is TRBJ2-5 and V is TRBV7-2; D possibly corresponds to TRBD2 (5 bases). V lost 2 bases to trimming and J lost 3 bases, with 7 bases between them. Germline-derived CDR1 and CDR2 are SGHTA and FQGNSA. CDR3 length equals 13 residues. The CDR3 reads CASSLTREETQYF. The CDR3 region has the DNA TGTGCCAGCAGCTTAACTAGGGAAGAGACCCAGTACTTC.

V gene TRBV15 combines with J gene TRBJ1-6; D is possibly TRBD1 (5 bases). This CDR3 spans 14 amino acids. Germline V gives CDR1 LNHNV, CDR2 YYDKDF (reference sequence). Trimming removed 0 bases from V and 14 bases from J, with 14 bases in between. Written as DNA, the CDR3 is TGTGCCACCAGCAGAGAACAGGCCGGAGGGACCCTCCACTTT. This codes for CATSREQAGGTLHF.

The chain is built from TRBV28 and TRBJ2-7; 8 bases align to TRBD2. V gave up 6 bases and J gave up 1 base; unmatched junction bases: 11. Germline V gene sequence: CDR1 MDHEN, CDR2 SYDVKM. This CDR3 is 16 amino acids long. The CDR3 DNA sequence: TGTGCCAGCAGCCAAATAGCGGGACCAATTTCCTACGAGCAGTACGTC. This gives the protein CASSQIAGPISYEQYV.

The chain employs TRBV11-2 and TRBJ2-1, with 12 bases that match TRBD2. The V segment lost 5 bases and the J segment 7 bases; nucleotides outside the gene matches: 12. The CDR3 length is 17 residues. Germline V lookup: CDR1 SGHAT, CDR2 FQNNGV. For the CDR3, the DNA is TGTGCCAGCAGCCCCACTCAGACTAGCGGGAGCGTAAATGAGCAGTTCTTC. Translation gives CASSPTQTSGSVNEQFF.

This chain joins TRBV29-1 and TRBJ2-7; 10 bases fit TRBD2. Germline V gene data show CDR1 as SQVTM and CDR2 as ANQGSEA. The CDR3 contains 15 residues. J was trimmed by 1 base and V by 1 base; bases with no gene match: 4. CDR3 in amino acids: CSVEVLAGRSYEQYF. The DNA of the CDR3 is TGCAGCGTTGAAGTACTAGCGGGGCGATCCTACGAGCAGTACTTC.

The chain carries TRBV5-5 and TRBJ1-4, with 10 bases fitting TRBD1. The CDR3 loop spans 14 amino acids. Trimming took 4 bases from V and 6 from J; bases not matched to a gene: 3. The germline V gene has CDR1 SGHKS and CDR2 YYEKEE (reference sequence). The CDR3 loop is CASSPGTGDEKLFF. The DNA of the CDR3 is TGTGCCAGCAGCCCTGGGACAGGGGATGAAAAACTGTTTTTT.

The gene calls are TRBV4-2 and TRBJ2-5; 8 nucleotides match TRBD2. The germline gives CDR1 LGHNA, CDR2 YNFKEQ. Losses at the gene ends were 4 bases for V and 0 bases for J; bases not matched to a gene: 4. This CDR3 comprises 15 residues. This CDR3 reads CASSLGSGDQETQYF. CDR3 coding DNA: TGTGCCAGCAGCCTTGGTAGCGGGGACCAAGAGACCCAGTACTTC.

The CDR3 loop reads CAWSLGTGGLYGYTF. In nucleotides, the CDR3 is TGTGCCTGGAGTCTAGGGACAGGGGGCCTCTATGGCTACACCTTC. The chain joins TRBV30 to TRBJ1-2; 12 positions match TRBD1. There are 15 residues in the CDR3. V shed 2 bases and J 4 bases; nucleotides not matched to a gene: 5. CDR1 and CDR2 from the germline V gene are GTSNPN and SVGIG (reference sequence).